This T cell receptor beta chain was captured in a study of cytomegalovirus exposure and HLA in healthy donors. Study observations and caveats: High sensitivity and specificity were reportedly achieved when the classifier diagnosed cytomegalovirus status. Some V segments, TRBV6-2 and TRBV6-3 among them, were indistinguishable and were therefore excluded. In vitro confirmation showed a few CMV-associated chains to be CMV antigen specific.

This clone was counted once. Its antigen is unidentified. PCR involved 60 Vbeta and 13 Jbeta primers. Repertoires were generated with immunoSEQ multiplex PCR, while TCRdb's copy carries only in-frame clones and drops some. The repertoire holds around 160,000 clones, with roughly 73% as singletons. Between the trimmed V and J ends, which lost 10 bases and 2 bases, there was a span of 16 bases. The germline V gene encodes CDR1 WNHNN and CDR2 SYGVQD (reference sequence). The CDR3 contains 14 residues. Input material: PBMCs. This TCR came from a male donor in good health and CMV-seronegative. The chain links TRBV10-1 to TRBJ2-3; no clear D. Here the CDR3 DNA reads TGCGCCACCGCCGACACCCCGAACACAGATACGCAGTATTTT. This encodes CATADTPNTDTQYF.